Listed here are 13 T cell receptor beta chains from one sample, sequenced in a study of molecular identifiers for immune sequencing clone quantification. Each CDR3 protein gets one entry after TCRdb re-called the PCR reads with MiXCR. Of a few hundred thousand distinct CDR3 sequences detected, roughly 23% appear once; the ten largest clones hold 0.7% to 0.95%. Sequenced input: naive CD8+ T cells from blood, with Jurkat cell RNA spiked in. Stated subset: FACS-sorted CD8+CD4-CCR7+CD45RA+ naive T cells. These TCRs come from a human donor in good health. Some libraries in this study had Jurkat cell RNA spiked in.

Turning to this clonotype: A much more abundant neighbour one base away suggests this may be a read error. The chain employs TRBV28 and TRBJ1-5; D gene uncertain. V was clipped by 4 bases and J by 6 bases, with 19 bases between them. CDR1 and CDR2 from the germline V gene are MDHEN and SYDVKM. The CDR3 loop spans 16 amino acids. The CDR3 nucleotides read TGTGCCAGCAGTTCCCGCGACCCGTATCTCCGTCAGCCCCAGCATTTT. It specifies CASSSRDPYLRQPQHF.

This clonotype was recorded many times. The chain links TRBV10-3 to TRBJ2-7; a weak D match, TRBD1 (5 bases). With 5 bases removed from V and 2 bases from J, the gap between germline ends came to 13 bases. This CDR3 has 14 residues. CDR1 and CDR2 (germline): ENHRY, SYGVKD. The CDR3 DNA follows: TGTGCCATCAGTACGTCCGTGGGGCCCTACGAGCAGTACTTC. Amino acid sequence: CAISTSVGPYEQYF.

Comment on this clonotype: Sequence at one end of the junction differs from germline and may be a read error. This rearrangement joins TRBV29-1 to TRBJ2-2; the match to TRBD1 covers 9 bases. The germline CDR1 and CDR2 sequences are SQVTM and ANQGSEA. The CDR3 runs 15 residues. This CDR3 reads CGVLGWTGDTGELFF. In DNA, the CDR3 is TGCGGCGTCTTGGGGTGGACAGGGGACACCGGGGAGCTGTTTTTT.

This clonotype was counted only a few times. The chain combines TRBV12-3 or TRBV12-4 with TRBJ2-2; D not resolved. This CDR3 has 16 residues. Trimming stripped 3 bases from V and 0 bases from J, with 11 bases between. CDR3 nucleotides: TGTGCCAGCAGTTTTCCCGAAAGGACGAACACCGGGGAGCTGTTTTTT. Translating it yields CASSFPERTNTGELFF.

Notes on this clonotype: This clone may be a read error of a much larger clone one base away. The V and J genes are TRBV12-3 or TRBV12-4 and TRBJ2-5; TRBD2 matches at 8 bases. Trimming at V came to 0 bases and at J to 6 bases, leaving 3 bases not matched to a gene. The CDR3 has 14 amino acids. The CDR3 DNA follows: TGTGCCAGCAGTTTAGCGGCGGGGGGTAAGACCCAGTACTTC. It yields the protein CASSLAAGGKTQYF.

Notes on this clonotype: The junction differs from germline at one of its ends, possibly a read error. V and J are TRBV27 and TRBJ2-6; tentatively, D is TRBD1 (5 bases). This CDR3 is 16 amino acids long. Germline V lookup: CDR1 MNHEY, CDR2 SMNVEV (reference sequence). The CDR3 spells CASSLLLGSGANVLAF. CDR3 sequence (DNA): TGTGCCAGCAGTTTATTATTAGGGTCTGGGGCCAACGTCCTGGCTTTC.

This clonotype was recorded at least ten times. The chain couples TRBV7-9 to TRBJ2-7, with D perhaps TRBD1 (5 bases). V lost 5 bases and J lost 6, with 17 bases in between. Germline CDR1 SEHNR, CDR2 FQNEAQ (reference sequence). The length of the CDR3 is 14 residues. The chain's CDR3 is CASSPETAWSEQYF. The CDR3 bases are TGTGCCAGCAGCCCCGAGACAGCCTGGAGCGAGCAGTACTTC.

The chain recombines TRBV4-1 with TRBJ1-2; 8 bases match TRBD1. Germline loops: CDR1 MGHRA, CDR2 YSYEKL. The CDR3 contains 16 residues. V was pared by 1 base and J by 4 bases, with 8 bases of the junction left unmatched. The CDR3 nucleotides are TGCGCCAGCAGCCAAGTACAGGGGGACGGGGGCTATGGCTACACCTTC. This gives the protein CASSQVQGDGGYGYTF.

The CDR3 sequence is CASSFARQKTDTQYF. In DNA form, the CDR3 reads TGCGCCAGCAGCTTCGCCAGACAGAAGACAGATACGCAGTATTTT. The chain combines TRBV4-1 with TRBJ2-3, with D possibly being TRBD1 (5 bases). This CDR3 comprises 15 residues. Trimming cost V 5 bases and J 3 bases, with 15 bases left between them. Per germline, CDR1 MGHRA and CDR2 YSYEKL.

This clonotype has ten or more counts. This chain joins TRBV7-9 and TRBJ2-3; D might be TRBD1 (5 bases). With 3 bases removed from V and 5 bases from J, the gap between germline ends came to 12 bases. The length of the CDR3 is 14 residues. Germline CDR1 is SEHNR and CDR2 is FQNEAQ (reference sequence). In nucleotides, the CDR3 is TGTGCCAGCAGCTTTACCAGGGCGCAAGATACGCAGTATTTT. Encoded protein: CASSFTRAQDTQYF. The full variable domain, its missing parts supplied by reference TRBV7-9 and TRBJ2-3, is DTGVSQNPRHKITKRGQNVTFRCDPISEHNRLYWYRQTLGQGPEFLTYFQNEAQLEKSRLLSDRFSAERPKGSFSTLEIQRTEQGDSAMYLCASSFTRAQDTQYFGPGTRLTVL.

To note about this clonotype: One end of the junction does not line up with germline, which may come from a read error. The rearrangement joins TRBV27 to TRBJ2-3; the D is unclear. This CDR3 contains 14 residues. CDR1 is MNHEY and CDR2 is SMNVEV in the germline V gene (reference sequence). CDR3 loop: CASSRKGPADMQYF. For the CDR3, the DNA is TGTGCCAGCTCGAGGAAGGGTCCCGCAGATATGCAGTATTTT.

This clonotype appeared a few times. The V gene is TRBV12-3 or TRBV12-4, the J gene TRBJ2-3; 8 nucleotides match TRBD2. The CDR3 has 14 amino acids. The V segment lost 7 bases and the J segment 8 bases; nucleotides outside the gene matches: 11. The CDR3 DNA follows: TGTGCCAGCATCCAGGGCAGCGGGAGCGGTACGCAGTATTTT. Translated, it gives CASIQGSGSGTQYF.

This clonotype was observed a few times. The chain uses TRBV7-9 and TRBJ2-1; maybe TRBD2 (6 bases). Germline V lookup: CDR1 SEHNR, CDR2 FQNEAQ (reference sequence). Trimming removed 5 bases from V and 13 bases from J, with 12 bases in between. There are 11 residues in the CDR3. DNA of the CDR3: TGTGCCAGCAGCAACGGGGGACCCCAGTTCTTC. This translates into CASSNGGPQFF.